The rows below give T cell receptor beta chains drawn from one sample of a study of post-analysis software for immune sequencing data. One entry per CDR3 protein results from TCRdb running MiXCR on the PCR reads. Of some 890,000 distinct CDR3 sequences listed, roughly 58% were seen once; the top ten hold 4.6%. The sample taken for sequencing was blood. The receptor set was obtained from a girl aged 5 to 17 with multiple sclerosis. Both conserved end residues are part of each CDR3. Rows may omit the clone size; those that give it use once, few, many or a size class.

v_call,clone_size,cdr3_aa
TRBV7-9,few,CASSLGLGGYTF
TRBV12-3/TRBV12-4,.,CASSPPGLAVNYNEQFF
TRBV20-1,.,CSARVTGGYGYTF
TRBV5-1,.,CASSLPLGSAEAFF
TRBV20-1,.,CSARESGGRETQYF
TRBV5-6,.,CASSLYTGVSYNEQFF
TRBV20-1,.,CSARDPTSGSTDTQYF
TRBV5-1,.,CASSLQGIGRTHNEQFF
TRBV9,.,CASSVDPLEWTGLENIQYF
TRBV5-1,.,CASSPGGGRASYEQYF
TRBV28,.,CAGSTSRYEQYF
TRBV6-6,.,CASSYGGMNEKLFF
TRBV12-3/TRBV12-4,.,CASSLGNGGPINEQFF
TRBV29-1,few,CSVAPGQPNSWQYF
TRBV25-1,.,CASTNSGRGYEQYF
TRBV12-3/TRBV12-4,.,CASSGVEGFYEQYF
TRBV7-2,few,CASSLGPIPQKSGDTQYF
TRBV6-1,.,CASRSAVYQETQYF
TRBV19,few,CASSNVETQYF
TRBV6-1,.,CASGKNPGTGRTGELFF
TRBV12-3/TRBV12-4,.,CASSLGWGTGPYEQYF
TRBV7-8,few,CASSPTGSQPQHF
TRBV4-1,.,CASSPQMGYKAGYTF
TRBV15,.,CATSGIKQGSGQETQYF
TRBV5-6,once,CASSLPNRRGRNEQYF
TRBV7-9,.,CASSSPSGRASRSHADTQYF
TRBV29-1,.,CSVRDTQETQYF
TRBV6-5,.,CASRRRIDQPQHF
TRBV12-3/TRBV12-4,.,CASSFPRGDLSTDTQYF
TRBV2,few,CASSALAGGQETQYF
TRBV12-3/TRBV12-4,.,CASTRTGGLHEQYF
TRBV5-1,few,CASSQLGDHVGGYTF
TRBV7-2,few,CASRLGTDYNEQFF
TRBV7-2,.,CASSFNGGRTDTQYF
TRBV10-3,.,CAISEQPTYNEQFF
TRBV4-1,few,CASSQVGQTNTEAFF
TRBV7-6,.,CASSKDFGSYNEQFF
TRBV4-2,few,CASSQEVPLGPNTGELFF
TRBV7-2,.,CASSRSGVGDTQYF
TRBV27,few,CASSLSADLSSYEQYF
TRBV29-1,.,CSVRGGPVPYGYTF
TRBV29-1,.,CSVAQASTDTQYF
TRBV18,.,CASSPDSGRIRETQYF
TRBV14,.,CASSQEISRGTGELFF
TRBV20-1,few,CSARVPGRDEQYF
TRBV20-1,once,CSASVGGQGSSYNSPLHF
TRBV6-5,.,CASSSPGGGGYTF